Listed below are T cell receptor beta chains from one sample, sequenced in a study of memory CD4+ T cells and cytomegalovirus serostatus. The method was immunoSEQ multiplex PCR; TCRdb's version includes in-frame clones alone and lacks a portion of them. The sample lists about 80,000 clones; approximately 80% were seen once. Material for sequencing was memory CD4+ T cells from blood. The receptor set was obtained from an adult in good health and CMV-seronegative. The CDR3 runs from the conserved cysteine through the conserved F or W. Fields, in order: clone size, J gene, CDR3 length, D gene, V gene, CDR3 DNA, CDR3 protein. The D gene is left open where the match is weak. A clone size is listed for some rows: how often the clone was seen (once, few, many), or a class if it is expanded.

clone_size: NA; j_call: TRBJ2-2; cdr3_length: 15; d_call: NA; v_call: TRBV7-9; cdr3_nt: TGTGCCAGCAGCCCCCAGGGGAGGGACACCGGGGAGCTGTTTTTT; cdr3_aa: CASSPQGRDTGELFF
clone_size: NA; j_call: TRBJ1-1; cdr3_length: 13; d_call: TRBD1; v_call: TRBV19; cdr3_nt: TGTGCCAGTAGTGTCCTAGGGGGCGCTCCAGCTTTCTTT; cdr3_aa: CASSVLGGAPAFF
clone_size: NA; j_call: TRBJ2-3; cdr3_length: 16; d_call: TRBD1; v_call: TRBV11-3; cdr3_nt: TGTGCCAGCAGCGCCAGGACAGGGCCTGGCACAGATACGCAGTATTTT; cdr3_aa: CASSARTGPGTDTQYF
clone_size: NA; j_call: TRBJ1-3; cdr3_length: 13; d_call: NA; v_call: TRBV4-1; cdr3_nt: TGCGCCAGCAGCCAACCGGGGGGAAACACCATATATTTT; cdr3_aa: CASSQPGGNTIYF
clone_size: NA; j_call: TRBJ2-1; cdr3_length: 15; d_call: NA; v_call: TRBV7-3; cdr3_nt: TGTGCCAGCAGCTTATTGGGGAGCTCCTACAATGAGCAGTTCTTC; cdr3_aa: CASSLLGSSYNEQFF
clone_size: NA; j_call: TRBJ2-5; cdr3_length: 13; d_call: NA; v_call: TRBV2; cdr3_nt: TGTGCCAGCAAGGTAGCGGCCCAAGAGACCCAGTACTTC; cdr3_aa: CASKVAAQETQYF
clone_size: NA; j_call: TRBJ2-5; cdr3_length: 15; d_call: TRBD1; v_call: TRBV6-5; cdr3_nt: TGTGCCAGCAGAAAGACAGGGGGCAGGACGGAGACCCAGTACTTC; cdr3_aa: CASRKTGGRTETQYF
clone_size: NA; j_call: TRBJ1-6; cdr3_length: 15; d_call: TRBD1; v_call: TRBV11-2; cdr3_nt: TGTGCCAGCAGACCGGACAGGGGGCCGAGTTCACCCCTCCACTTT; cdr3_aa: CASRPDRGPSSPLHF
clone_size: NA; j_call: TRBJ1-6; cdr3_length: 17; d_call: NA; v_call: TRBV5-1; cdr3_nt: TGCGCCAGCAGCATGAGGAGGGACGGGGTGTATAATTCACCCCTCCACTTT; cdr3_aa: CASSMRRDGVYNSPLHF
clone_size: few; j_call: TRBJ2-5; cdr3_length: 13; d_call: NA; v_call: TRBV9; cdr3_nt: TGTGCCAGCAGCGTAGGCCTCGGAGAGACCCAGTACTTC; cdr3_aa: CASSVGLGETQYF
clone_size: NA; j_call: TRBJ1-2; cdr3_length: 11; d_call: NA; v_call: TRBV6-5; cdr3_nt: TGTGCCAGCAGTTATTCCTACAGCTACACCTTC; cdr3_aa: CASSYSYSYTF
clone_size: once; j_call: TRBJ1-5; cdr3_length: 12; d_call: NA; v_call: TRBV29-1; cdr3_nt: TGCAGCGTTGTCACAGGGAATCAGCCCCAGCATTTT; cdr3_aa: CSVVTGNQPQHF
clone_size: NA; j_call: TRBJ1-1; cdr3_length: 15; d_call: TRBD1; v_call: TRBV5-1; cdr3_nt: TGCGCCAGCAGCAGGCCGGGACAGGGAGTCACTGAAGCTTTCTTT; cdr3_aa: CASSRPGQGVTEAFF
clone_size: NA; j_call: TRBJ1-1; cdr3_length: 14; d_call: NA; v_call: TRBV18; cdr3_nt: TGTGCCAGCTCACCCCGGCAGGGGATCACTGAAGCTTTCTTT; cdr3_aa: CASSPRQGITEAFF
clone_size: NA; j_call: TRBJ1-6; cdr3_length: 16; d_call: TRBD1; v_call: TRBV9; cdr3_nt: TGTGCCAGCAGTCCAAATTCAGGGGGCGCGGATTCACCCCTCCACTTT; cdr3_aa: CASSPNSGGADSPLHF
clone_size: NA; j_call: TRBJ1-5; cdr3_length: 13; d_call: NA; v_call: TRBV15; cdr3_nt: TGTGCCACCAGCAGGGAGGTGGGTCAGCCCCAGCATTTT; cdr3_aa: CATSREVGQPQHF
clone_size: once; j_call: TRBJ2-3; cdr3_length: 14; d_call: TRBD2; v_call: TRBV6-1; cdr3_nt: TGTGCCAGCGAGCGGGGGGAATACACAGATACGCAGTATTTT; cdr3_aa: CASERGEYTDTQYF
clone_size: NA; j_call: TRBJ2-1; cdr3_length: 11; d_call: NA; v_call: TRBV23-1; cdr3_nt: TGCGCCAGCAGCGACTACAATGAGCAGTTCTTC; cdr3_aa: CASSDYNEQFF
clone_size: NA; j_call: TRBJ2-1; cdr3_length: 15; d_call: NA; v_call: TRBV11-2; cdr3_nt: TGTGCCAGCAGCTTAGATCGCGGCTACTACAATGAGCAGTTCTTC; cdr3_aa: CASSLDRGYYNEQFF
clone_size: NA; j_call: TRBJ2-7; cdr3_length: 13; d_call: NA; v_call: TRBV4-1; cdr3_nt: TGCGCCAGCAGCCAAGATCTTTGGCGGGAGCAGTACTTC; cdr3_aa: CASSQDLWREQYF
clone_size: NA; j_call: TRBJ2-3; cdr3_length: 13; d_call: TRBD2; v_call: TRBV6-1; cdr3_nt: TGTGCCAGCAGGGGAGGGACTGCAGATACGCAGTATTTT; cdr3_aa: CASRGGTADTQYF
clone_size: NA; j_call: TRBJ1-1; cdr3_length: 15; d_call: TRBD1; v_call: TRBV19; cdr3_nt: TGTGCCAGTAGTACCCAGACAGGGGGCTATACTGAAGCTTTCTTT; cdr3_aa: CASSTQTGGYTEAFF
clone_size: NA; j_call: TRBJ2-7; cdr3_length: 17; d_call: TRBD1; v_call: TRBV7-6; cdr3_nt: TGTGCCAGCAGCTTAGTCGGGACAGGGAAGTCGCCCTACGAGCAGTACTTC; cdr3_aa: CASSLVGTGKSPYEQYF
clone_size: few; j_call: TRBJ1-5; cdr3_length: 13; d_call: NA; v_call: TRBV18; cdr3_nt: TGTGCCAGCTCACCGGAGGGCAATCAGCCCCAGCATTTT; cdr3_aa: CASSPEGNQPQHF
clone_size: NA; j_call: TRBJ2-7; cdr3_length: 13; d_call: TRBD2; v_call: TRBV5-4; cdr3_nt: TGTGCCAGCAGCTTGGGGGAGGGGCGCGAGCAGTACTTC; cdr3_aa: CASSLGEGREQYF
clone_size: NA; j_call: TRBJ1-1; cdr3_length: 17; d_call: NA; v_call: TRBV5-6; cdr3_nt: TGTGCCAGCAGCTTTTATCAAGGGCGATTCCTGAACACTGAAGCTTTCTTT; cdr3_aa: CASSFYQGRFLNTEAFF
clone_size: NA; j_call: TRBJ1-4; cdr3_length: 14; d_call: TRBD1; v_call: TRBV6-1; cdr3_nt: TGTGCCAGCAGTGTTGGACAGGCTCGTGAAAAACTGTTTTTT; cdr3_aa: CASSVGQAREKLFF
clone_size: NA; j_call: TRBJ2-7; cdr3_length: 14; d_call: NA; v_call: TRBV19; cdr3_nt: TGTGCCAGTAGTCGCTTAGACAGTACCTACGAGCAGTACTTC; cdr3_aa: CASSRLDSTYEQYF
clone_size: NA; j_call: TRBJ1-4; cdr3_length: 14; d_call: TRBD1; v_call: TRBV5-1; cdr3_nt: TGCGCCAGCAGCAAGGGACAGGGTGATGAAAAACTGTTTTTT; cdr3_aa: CASSKGQGDEKLFF
clone_size: NA; j_call: TRBJ1-1; cdr3_length: 13; d_call: NA; v_call: TRBV19; cdr3_nt: TGTGCCAGTAGTATCGAGACAGCCCGTGAAGCTTTCTTT; cdr3_aa: CASSIETAREAFF
clone_size: NA; j_call: TRBJ1-6; cdr3_length: 15; d_call: NA; v_call: TRBV11-2; cdr3_nt: TGTGCCAGCACCATTATACGCTCCTATAATTCACCCCTCCACTTT; cdr3_aa: CASTIIRSYNSPLHF
clone_size: NA; j_call: TRBJ2-7; cdr3_length: 16; d_call: TRBD1; v_call: TRBV7-8; cdr3_nt: TGTGCCAGCAGCTCCCCCTCGACAGGGACATTCTACGAGCAGTACTTC; cdr3_aa: CASSSPSTGTFYEQYF
clone_size: NA; j_call: TRBJ2-5; cdr3_length: 14; d_call: NA; v_call: TRBV5-6; cdr3_nt: TGTGCCAGCAGCCGTGGCCTCATCCAAGAGACCCAGTACTTC; cdr3_aa: CASSRGLIQETQYF
clone_size: NA; j_call: TRBJ1-2; cdr3_length: 17; d_call: NA; v_call: TRBV27; cdr3_nt: TGTGCCAGCAGTTTACGTCCAGCCACCAATTATAACTATGGCTACACCTTC; cdr3_aa: CASSLRPATNYNYGYTF